This TCR beta chain was sequenced during a study of blood T cell repertoires in COVID-19. Germline V gene lookup returns CDR1 MNHNY and CDR2 SVGAGI (reference sequence). The CDR3 is made up of 13 amino acids. Trimming cost V 6 bases and J 3 bases; bases outside gene matches: 3. Participants were aged about 18 to 89 years from some 24 US areas. Which cohort a participant joined came from the clinical history participants gave. As originally analysed: From reference gene primer amplification, estimates of nucleated cell counts were derived. Sequencing used immunoSEQ multiplex PCR; TCRdb keeps in-frame clones, though not all of them. For V, J and clone size, that table is used; D and trimming come from the DNA. The sample lists roughly 200,000 clones; around 87% were seen once.

The sample was PBMCs or T cells enriched from blood (not recorded which). The gene calls are TRBV6-6 and TRBJ2-7; 9 nucleotides match TRBD2. The source is a man aged 25-40 years in a cohort exposed to, infected with or recovered from COVID-19 (not recorded which). This CDR3 is CASRGGGDYEQYF. CDR3 DNA: TGTGCCAGCAGGGGCGGGGGGGACTACGAGCAGTACTTC.